Each of the 12 T cell receptor beta chains below was sequenced from the same sample in a study of beta chain features in type 1 diabetes. Expressed TCRB transcripts were sequenced because the isolated RNA had all been reverse transcribed beforehand. TCRdb's table, derived via immunoSEQ multiplex PCR, lists solely in-frame clones and lacks some. Among around 140,000 clones listed, more than 9% were seen once. Sequencing input: naive CD4+ T cells from blood. Every receptor here comes from a man aged 18 to 35 in good health.

This clone was recorded at least ten times. The J gene is TRBJ1-4, the V gene TRBV7-9; D is undetermined. The CDR3 spans 16 residues. V lost 5 bases to trimming and J lost 0 bases, with 13 bases between them. CDR1 and CDR2 (germline): SEHNR, FQNEAQ (reference sequence). The CDR3 coding sequence is TGTGCCAGCAGCCCCGAGCGGCGCCCAACTAATGAAAAACTGTTTTTT. Protein product: CASSPERRPTNEKLFF. Full variable domain (remainder filled in from reference TRBV7-9 and TRBJ1-4): DTGVSQNPRHKITKRGQNVTFRCDPISEHNRLYWYRQTLGQGPEFLTYFQNEAQLEKSRLLSDRFSAERPKGSFSTLEIQRTEQGDSAMYLCASSPERRPTNEKLFFGSGTQLSVL.

V and J are TRBV5-1 and TRBJ2-7; 11 nucleotides line up with TRBD2. The CDR3 has 17 amino acids. CDR1 and CDR2 from the germline V gene are SGHRS and YFSETQ. V lost 0 bases to trimming and J lost 1 base; unmatched junction nucleotides: 6. The CDR3 here is CASSLGLAGGMSYEQYF. The CDR3 bases are TGCGCCAGCAGCTTGGGGCTAGCGGGGGGTATGTCCTACGAGCAGTACTTC.

The chain links TRBV5-4 to TRBJ2-1; tentatively, D is TRBD1 (6 bases). CDR1 is SGHNT and CDR2 is YYREEE in the germline V gene (reference sequence). There are 16 residues in the CDR3. The V gene lost 4 bases and the J gene lost 4 bases, with 18 bases spanning the gap. CDR3 DNA sequence: TGTGCCAGCAGCCCTGCCCCAGGGACACCATACAATGAGCAGTTCTTC. Its protein is CASSPAPGTPYNEQFF.

The chain combines TRBV2 with TRBJ2-5; D gene unclear. With 6 bases removed from V and 1 base from J, the gap between germline ends came to 6 bases. Germline V lookup: CDR1 SNHLY, CDR2 FYNNEI. The CDR3 length is 12 residues. The CDR3 nucleotides are TGTGCCAGCAGCCAGGCCCAAGAGACCCAGTACTTC. Translation: CASSQAQETQYF.

In this sample, this clone turned up a few times. This chain uses TRBV2 with TRBJ1-5; tentative D call: TRBD1 (6 bases). V dropped 1 base and J dropped 1 base, with 14 bases sitting between them. Per germline, CDR1 SNHLY and CDR2 FYNNEI. There are 17 residues in the CDR3. CDR3 protein: CASSEVWGRGSNQPQHF. Here the CDR3 DNA reads TGTGCCAGCAGTGAAGTGTGGGGGCGCGGGAGCAATCAGCCCCAGCATTTT. The whole variable domain, filled in from reference TRBV2 and TRBJ1-5, reads EPEVTQTPSHQVTQMGQEVILRCVPISNHLYFYWYRQILGQKVEFLVSFYNNEISEKSEIFDDQFSVERPDGSNFTLKIRSTKLEDSAMYFCASSEVWGRGSNQPQHFGDGTRLSIL.

The J gene is TRBJ2-1, the V gene TRBV7-7; 7 nucleotides match TRBD1. The CDR3 covers 13 residues. The junction had 5 bases not matched to a gene; V was cut back by 2 bases and J by 10 bases. Per the germline V gene, CDR1 is SSHAT and CDR2 is FNYEAQ (reference sequence). The CDR3 DNA is TGTGCCAGCAGCTTATTTCCGGGACAGGAGCAGTTCTTC. Translation: CASSLFPGQEQFF.

In its sample, this clone was seen a few times. This chain uses TRBV6-5 with TRBJ1-2, with a weak D call TRBD1 (5 bases). The CDR3 is made up of 13 amino acids. The V and J ends lost 2 bases and 8 bases respectively, with 12 bases between them. Germline-derived CDR1 and CDR2 are MNHEY and SVGAGI. CDR3 DNA sequence: TGTGCCAGCAGTTACGCCGGACAAGGGGGCTACACCTTC. This gives the protein CASSYAGQGGYTF.

The CDR3 here is CASSLVENQPQHF. The CDR3 coding sequence is TGTGCCAGCAGCTTAGTGGAGAATCAGCCCCAGCATTTT. The V call is TRBV7-2, the J call TRBJ1-5; D gene uncertain. Germline values: CDR1 SGHTA, CDR2 FQGNSA. This CDR3 contains 13 residues. V shed 1 base and J shed 4 bases, with 5 bases lying between them.

This clone was detected only a few times. The rearrangement links TRBV4-1 to TRBJ2-5; the D is unclear. Looked up from germline, CDR1 is MGHRA and CDR2 is YSYEKL. Trimming took off 0 bases at V and 0 bases at J, with 5 bases between the two ends. This CDR3 has 14 amino acids. The chain's CDR3 is CASSQDGYQETQYF. The CDR3 region has the DNA TGCGCCAGCAGCCAAGACGGGTACCAAGAGACCCAGTACTTC.

The V call is TRBV10-3, the J call TRBJ1-3, with D perhaps TRBD1 (5 bases). The CDR3 sequence is 15 residues long. CDR1 and CDR2 (germline): ENHRY, SYGVKD. Deletions cut 10 bases from V and 0 bases from J, with 16 bases between. Here the CDR3 reads CATQYQQGSGNTIYF. For the CDR3, the DNA is TGTGCCACCCAATACCAGCAGGGCTCTGGAAACACCATATATTTT.

This clone was counted only a few times. The chain links TRBV7-9 to TRBJ1-1; D gene unclear. CDR1 and CDR2 (germline): SEHNR, FQNEAQ (reference sequence). Trimming shortened V by 2 bases and J by 1 base, and 14 bases separated the two germline ends. This CDR3 is built from 16 residues. CDR3 sequence reads: CASSLTVWSGNTEAFF. In DNA, the CDR3 is TGTGCCAGCAGCTTAACAGTATGGTCAGGGAACACTGAAGCTTTCTTT.

The V call is TRBV5-1, the J call TRBJ1-4; D is possibly TRBD1 (5 bases). The CDR3 sequence is 15 residues long. CDR1 and CDR2 from the germline V gene are SGHRS and YFSETQ. The ends were cut back, 3 bases at V and 8 bases at J, with 17 bases in the middle. CDR3 nucleotide sequence: TGCGCCAGCAGCTCCTCGGGAGGGGCTCGGGAAAAACTGTTTTTT. Its translation is CASSSSGGAREKLFF.